This T cell receptor (beta chain) was sequenced during a study of T cell responses to AZD1222 COVID-19 vaccine. V was pared by 5 bases and J by 8 bases, with 11 bases of the junction left unmatched. This CDR3 has 17 residues. CDR1 and CDR2 (germline): MRHNA, SNTAGT. Details on this clone: The antigen remains undetermined.

General study results and limits: Two doses of AZD1222 preceded a rise in Spike-specific TCR breadth and depth. Variant regions that are unmutated are reportedly the target of nearly half of spike-specific TCRs. Most donors were white British, females outnumbered males, and clonal diversity was possibly underestimated.

Sequencing was performed with immunoSEQ multiplex PCR; in TCRdb, only in-frame clones are kept and a portion is missing. The sample has about 78,000 clones, over 75% seen once. The TCR sequence derives from an adult in good health. Source: peripheral blood, taken on day 0 of MenACWY control vaccination. The J gene is TRBJ2-1, the V gene TRBV6-4; 14 bases fit TRBD2. The chain's CDR3 is CASSPQLTSGGAHEQFF. The CDR3 DNA reads TGTGCCAGCAGTCCCCAGTTGACTAGCGGGGGGGCCCATGAGCAGTTCTTC.